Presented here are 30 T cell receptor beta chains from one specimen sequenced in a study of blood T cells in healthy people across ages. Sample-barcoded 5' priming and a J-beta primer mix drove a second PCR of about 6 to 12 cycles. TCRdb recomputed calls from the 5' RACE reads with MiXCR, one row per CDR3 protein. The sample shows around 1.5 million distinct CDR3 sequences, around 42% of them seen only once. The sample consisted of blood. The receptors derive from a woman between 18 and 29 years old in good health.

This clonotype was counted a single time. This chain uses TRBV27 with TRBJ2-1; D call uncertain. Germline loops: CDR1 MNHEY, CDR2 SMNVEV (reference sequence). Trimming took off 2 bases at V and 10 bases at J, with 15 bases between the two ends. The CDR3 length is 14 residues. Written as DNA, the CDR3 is TGTGCCAGCAGTTTAGGCTACTCGGCGGTAGAGCAGTTCTTC. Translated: CASSLGYSAVEQFF.

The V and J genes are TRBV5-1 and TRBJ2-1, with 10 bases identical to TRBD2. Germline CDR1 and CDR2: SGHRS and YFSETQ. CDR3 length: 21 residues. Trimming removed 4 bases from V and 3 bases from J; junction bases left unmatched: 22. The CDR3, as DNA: TGCGCCAGCAGCCATCCGACCCTCCCCCGAATAGCGGGAGGCGTCTACAATGAGCAGTTCTTC. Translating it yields CASSHPTLPRIAGGVYNEQFF.

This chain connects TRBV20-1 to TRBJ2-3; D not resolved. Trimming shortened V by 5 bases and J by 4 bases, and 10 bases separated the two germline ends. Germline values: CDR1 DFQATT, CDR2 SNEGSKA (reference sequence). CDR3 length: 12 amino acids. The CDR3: CSAYGVPDTQYF. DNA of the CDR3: TGCAGTGCTTACGGTGTTCCAGATACGCAGTATTTT.

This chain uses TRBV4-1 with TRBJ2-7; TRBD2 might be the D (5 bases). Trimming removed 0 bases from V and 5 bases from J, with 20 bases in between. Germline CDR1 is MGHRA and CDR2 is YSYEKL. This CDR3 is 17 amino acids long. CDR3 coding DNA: TGCGCCAGCAGCCAAGAGAGAAGAGGGTCCAGAATCCACGAGCAGTACTTC. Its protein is CASSQERRGSRIHEQYF.

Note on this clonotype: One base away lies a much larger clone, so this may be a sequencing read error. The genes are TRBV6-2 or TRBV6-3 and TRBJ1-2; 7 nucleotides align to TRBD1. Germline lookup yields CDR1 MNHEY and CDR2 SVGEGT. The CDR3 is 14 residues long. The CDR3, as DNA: TGTGCCAGCAGTGCTCGGGACAGATACTATGGCTACATCTTC. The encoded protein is CASSARDRYYGYIF.

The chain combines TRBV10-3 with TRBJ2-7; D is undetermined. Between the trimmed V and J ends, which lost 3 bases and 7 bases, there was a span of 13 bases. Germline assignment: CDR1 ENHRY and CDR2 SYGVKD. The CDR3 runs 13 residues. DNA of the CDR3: TGTGCCATCAGTGAATTAGCTGACAATGAGCAGTACTTC. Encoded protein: CAISELADNEQYF.

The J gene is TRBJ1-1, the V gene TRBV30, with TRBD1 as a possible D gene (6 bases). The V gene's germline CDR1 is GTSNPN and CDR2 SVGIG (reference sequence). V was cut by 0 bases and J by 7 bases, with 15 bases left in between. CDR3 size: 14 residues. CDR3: CAWSVVTGGGEAFF. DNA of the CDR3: TGTGCCTGGAGTGTAGTTACGGGGGGCGGTGAAGCTTTCTTT.

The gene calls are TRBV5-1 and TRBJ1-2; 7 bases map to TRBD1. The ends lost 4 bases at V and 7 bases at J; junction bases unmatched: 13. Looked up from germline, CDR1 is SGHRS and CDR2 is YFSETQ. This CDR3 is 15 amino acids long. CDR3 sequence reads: CASSPGDRDSFGYTF. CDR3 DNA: TGCGCCAGCAGCCCAGGCGACAGGGACTCTTTTGGCTACACCTTC.

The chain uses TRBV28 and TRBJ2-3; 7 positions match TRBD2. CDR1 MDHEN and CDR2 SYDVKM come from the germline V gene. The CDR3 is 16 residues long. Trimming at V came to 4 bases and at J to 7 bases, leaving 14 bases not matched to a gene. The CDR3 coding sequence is TGTGCCAGCAGTTCACCCACGGAAAGACTAGCCTATACGCAGTATTTT. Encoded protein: CASSSPTERLAYTQYF.

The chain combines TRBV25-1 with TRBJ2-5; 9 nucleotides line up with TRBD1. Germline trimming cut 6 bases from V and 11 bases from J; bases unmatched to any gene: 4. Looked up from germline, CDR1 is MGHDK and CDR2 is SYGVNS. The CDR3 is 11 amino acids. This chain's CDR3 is CASSTGGRQYF. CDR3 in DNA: TGTGCCAGCAGCACAGGGGGCCGGCAGTACTTC. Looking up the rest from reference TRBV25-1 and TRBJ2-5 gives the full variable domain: EADIYQTPRYLVIGTGKKITLECSQTMGHDKMYWYQQDPGMELHLIHYSYGVNSTEKGDLSSESTVSRIRTEHFPLTLESARPSHTSQYLCASSTGGRQYFGPGTRLLVL.

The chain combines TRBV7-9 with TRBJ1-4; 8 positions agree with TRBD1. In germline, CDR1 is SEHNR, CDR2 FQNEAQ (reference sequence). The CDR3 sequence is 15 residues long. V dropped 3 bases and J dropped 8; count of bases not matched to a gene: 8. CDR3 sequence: CASSLRENRGEKLFF. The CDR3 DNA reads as TGTGCCAGCAGCTTGCGGGAGAACAGGGGGGAAAAACTGTTTTTT.

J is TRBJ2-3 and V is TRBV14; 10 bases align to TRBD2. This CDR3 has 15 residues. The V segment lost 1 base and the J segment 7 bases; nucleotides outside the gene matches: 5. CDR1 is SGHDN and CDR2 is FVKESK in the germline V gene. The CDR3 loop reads CASSQAASGGNTQYF. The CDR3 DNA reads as TGTGCCAGCAGCCAAGCGGCTAGCGGGGGTAATACGCAGTATTTT.

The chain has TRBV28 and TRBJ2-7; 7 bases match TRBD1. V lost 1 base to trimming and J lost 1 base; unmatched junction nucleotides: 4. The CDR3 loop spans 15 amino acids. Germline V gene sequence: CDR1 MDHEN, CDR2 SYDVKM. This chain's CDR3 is CASSLFGTESYEQYF. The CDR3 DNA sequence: TGTGCCAGCAGTTTATTTGGGACAGAATCCTACGAGCAGTACTTC. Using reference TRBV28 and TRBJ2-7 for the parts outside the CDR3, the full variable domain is DVKVTQSSRYLVKRTGEKVFLECVQDMDHENMFWYRQDPGLGLRLIYFSYDVKMKEKGDIPEGYSVSREKKERFSLILESASTNQTSMYLCASSLFGTESYEQYFGPGTRLTVT.

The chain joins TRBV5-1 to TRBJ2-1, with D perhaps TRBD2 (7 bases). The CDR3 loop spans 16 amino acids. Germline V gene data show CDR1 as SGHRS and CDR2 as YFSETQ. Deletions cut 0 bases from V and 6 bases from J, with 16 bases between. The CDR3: CASSLVGGGAANEQFF. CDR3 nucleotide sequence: TGCGCCAGCAGCTTGGTAGGCGGGGGCGCCGCCAATGAGCAGTTCTTC. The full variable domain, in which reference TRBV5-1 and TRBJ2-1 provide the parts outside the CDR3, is KAGVTQTPRYLIKTRGQQVTLSCSPISGHRSVSWYQQTPGQGLQFLFEYFSETQRNKGNFPGRFSGRQFSNSRSEMNVSTLELGDSALYLCASSLVGGGAANEQFFGPGTRLTVL.

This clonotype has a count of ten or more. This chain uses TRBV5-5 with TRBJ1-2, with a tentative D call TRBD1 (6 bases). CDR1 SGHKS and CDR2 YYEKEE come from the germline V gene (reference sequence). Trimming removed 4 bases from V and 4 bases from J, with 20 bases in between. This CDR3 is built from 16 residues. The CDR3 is CASSLSVTGLIYGYTF. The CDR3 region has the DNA TGTGCCAGCAGCCTCTCTGTGACAGGTCTGATCTATGGCTACACCTTC. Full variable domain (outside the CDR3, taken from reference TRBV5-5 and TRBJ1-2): DAGVTQSPTHLIKTRGQQVTLRCSPISGHKSVSWYQQVLGQGPQFIFQYYEKEERGRGNFPDRFSARQFPNYSSELNVNALLLGDSALYLCASSLSVTGLIYGYTFGSGTRLTVV.

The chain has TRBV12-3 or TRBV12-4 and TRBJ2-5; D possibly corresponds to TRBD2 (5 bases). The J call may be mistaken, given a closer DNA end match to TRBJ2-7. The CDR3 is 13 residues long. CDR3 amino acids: CASSSAVLNEQYF. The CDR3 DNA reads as TGTGCCAGCAGTTCAGCGGTCTTAAACGAGCAGTACTTC.

CDR3 DNA: TGCAGTGCCCATGTGGTCCCGGAGTTAACCTACAATGAGCAGTTCTTC. Protein sequence: CSAHVVPELTYNEQFF. The J gene is TRBJ2-1, the V gene TRBV20-1, with D uncertain. This CDR3 is 16 amino acids long. The V and J ends lost 6 bases and 2 bases respectively, with 20 bases between them. CDR1 and CDR2 (germline): DFQATT, SNEGSKA (reference sequence).

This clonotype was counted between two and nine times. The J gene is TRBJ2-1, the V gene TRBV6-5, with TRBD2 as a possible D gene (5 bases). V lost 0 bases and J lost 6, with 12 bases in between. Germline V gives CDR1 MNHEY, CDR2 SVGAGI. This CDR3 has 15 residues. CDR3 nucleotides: TGTGCCAGCAGTTACTCGTTTCTGGGAGTCAATGAGCAGTTCTTC. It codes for CASSYSFLGVNEQFF.

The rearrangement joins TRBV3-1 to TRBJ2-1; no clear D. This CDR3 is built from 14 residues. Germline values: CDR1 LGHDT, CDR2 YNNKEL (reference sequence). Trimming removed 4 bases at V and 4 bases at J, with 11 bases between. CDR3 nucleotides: TGTGCCAGCAGCCCCCAGACCCAATACAATGAGCAGTTCTTC. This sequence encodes CASSPQTQYNEQFF.

The CDR3 DNA sequence: TGTGCCAGCAGTGGGACCGGGGCAAAGGAGCACGAGCAGTACTTC. Protein sequence: CASSGTGAKEHEQYF. The chain employs TRBV2 and TRBJ2-7, with D tentatively TRBD1 or TRBD2 (5 bases each). This CDR3 comprises 15 residues. Germline V gene lookup returns CDR1 SNHLY and CDR2 FYNNEI. V shed 4 bases and J shed 5 bases, with 18 bases lying between them.

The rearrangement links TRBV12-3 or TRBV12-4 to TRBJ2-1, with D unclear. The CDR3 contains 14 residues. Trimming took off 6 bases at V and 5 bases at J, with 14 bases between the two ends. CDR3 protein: CASSPPGAHNEQFF. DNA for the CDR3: TGTGCCAGCAGCCCCCCAGGAGCCCACAATGAGCAGTTCTTC.

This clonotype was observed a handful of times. The CDR3 DNA reads TGTGCCAGCAGCTTAGGTCAACTCGCAGAGACCCAGTACTTC. Translating gives CASSLGQLAETQYF. The J gene is TRBJ2-5, the V gene TRBV11-2, with no clear D. The length of the CDR3 is 14 residues. Trimming pared 1 base from V and 4 bases from J, leaving 10 bases between. The germline V gene has CDR1 SGHAT and CDR2 FQNNGV.

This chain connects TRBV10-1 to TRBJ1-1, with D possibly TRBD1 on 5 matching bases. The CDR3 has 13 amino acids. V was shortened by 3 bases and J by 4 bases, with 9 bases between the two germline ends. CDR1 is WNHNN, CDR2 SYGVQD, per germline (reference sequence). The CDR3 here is CASSESQGTEAFF. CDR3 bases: TGCGCCAGCAGTGAATCCCAGGGCACTGAAGCTTTCTTT.

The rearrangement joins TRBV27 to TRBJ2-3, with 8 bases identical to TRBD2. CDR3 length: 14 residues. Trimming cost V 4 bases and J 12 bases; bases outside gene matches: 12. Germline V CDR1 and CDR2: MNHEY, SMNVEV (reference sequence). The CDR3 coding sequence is TGTGCCAGCAGTTCCCTTGTGCGGGGGGCCGTTCAGTATTTT. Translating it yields CASSSLVRGAVQYF.

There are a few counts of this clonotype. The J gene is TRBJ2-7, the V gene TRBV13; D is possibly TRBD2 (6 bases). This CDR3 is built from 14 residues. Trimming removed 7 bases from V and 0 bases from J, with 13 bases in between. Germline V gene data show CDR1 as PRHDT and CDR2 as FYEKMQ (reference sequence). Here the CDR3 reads CASNRLGSSYEQYF. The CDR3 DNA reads TGTGCCAGCAACCGACTAGGGTCCTCCTACGAGCAGTACTTC.

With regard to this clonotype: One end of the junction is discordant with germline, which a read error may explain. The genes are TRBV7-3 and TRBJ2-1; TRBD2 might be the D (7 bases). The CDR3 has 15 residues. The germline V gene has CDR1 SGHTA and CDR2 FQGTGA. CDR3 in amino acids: CASSRTGGTYNGQFF. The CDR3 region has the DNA TGTGCCAGCAGCCGAACGGGGGGCACCTACAATGGGCAGTTCTTC.

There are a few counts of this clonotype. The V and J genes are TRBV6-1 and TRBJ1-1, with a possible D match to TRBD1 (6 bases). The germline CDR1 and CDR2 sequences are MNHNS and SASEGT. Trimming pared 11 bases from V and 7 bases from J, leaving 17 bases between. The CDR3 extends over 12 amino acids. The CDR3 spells CALQGLPLEAFF. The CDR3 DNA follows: TGTGCCCTACAGGGACTACCTCTTGAAGCTTTCTTT.

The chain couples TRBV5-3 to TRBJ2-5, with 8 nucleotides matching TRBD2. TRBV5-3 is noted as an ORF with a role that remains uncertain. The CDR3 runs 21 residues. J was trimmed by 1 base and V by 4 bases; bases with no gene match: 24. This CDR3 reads CARSQTRASGRGLGAQETQYF. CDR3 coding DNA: TGTGCCAGAAGCCAGACACGTGCCAGCGGGAGAGGTCTCGGGGCCCAAGAGACCCAGTACTTC.

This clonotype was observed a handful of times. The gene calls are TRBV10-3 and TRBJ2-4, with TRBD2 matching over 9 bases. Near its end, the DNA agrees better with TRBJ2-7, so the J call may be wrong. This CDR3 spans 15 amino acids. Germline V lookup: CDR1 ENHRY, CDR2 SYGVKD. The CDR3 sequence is CAISERREGVGEQYF. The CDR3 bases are TGTGCCATCAGTGAGCGGCGGGAGGGGGTCGGCGAGCAGTACTTC.

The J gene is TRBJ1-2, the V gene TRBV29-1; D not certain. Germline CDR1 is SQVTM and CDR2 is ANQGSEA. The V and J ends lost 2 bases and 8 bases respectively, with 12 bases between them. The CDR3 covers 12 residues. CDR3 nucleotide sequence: TGCAGCGTTGAAAGGCAAGGGTGGGGCTACACCTTC. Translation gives CSVERQGWGYTF.